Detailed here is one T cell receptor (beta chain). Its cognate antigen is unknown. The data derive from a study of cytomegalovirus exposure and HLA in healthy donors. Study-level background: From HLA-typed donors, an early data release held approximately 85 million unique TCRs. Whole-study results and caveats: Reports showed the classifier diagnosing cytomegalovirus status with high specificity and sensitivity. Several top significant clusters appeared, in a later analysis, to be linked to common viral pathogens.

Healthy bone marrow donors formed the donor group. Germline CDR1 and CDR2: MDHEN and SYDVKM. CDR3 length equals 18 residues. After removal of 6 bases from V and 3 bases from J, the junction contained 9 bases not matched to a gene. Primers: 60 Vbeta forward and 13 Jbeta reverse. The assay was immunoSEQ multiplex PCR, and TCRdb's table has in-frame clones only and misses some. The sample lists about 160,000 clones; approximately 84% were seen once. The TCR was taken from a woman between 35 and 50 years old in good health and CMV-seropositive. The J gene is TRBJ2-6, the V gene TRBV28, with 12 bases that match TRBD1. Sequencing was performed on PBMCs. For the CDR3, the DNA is TGTGCCAGCAGCCGGGAGGGACAGGGGGCTGGTGGGGCCAACGTCCTGACTTTC. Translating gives CASSREGQGAGGANVLTF.